This passage covers 10 T cell receptor beta chains from one sample sequenced in a study of blood T cell repertoires in COVID-19. Method: immunoSEQ multiplex PCR; TCRdb's copy keeps in-frame clones and lacks some. The sample has about 240,000 clones; about nine tenths are singletons. The sample comprised peripheral blood. These receptors all come from a man aged 55 to 70 who had recovered from COVID-19.

This sequence joins TRBV9 and TRBJ2-7, with D maybe TRBD2 (5 bases). The V end lost 10 bases, the J end lost 6 bases, and 23 bases lay between the germline ends. Germline CDR1 reads SGDLS; CDR2 reads YYNGEE. The CDR3 is made up of 14 amino acids. CDR3 residues: CARRRRPSGCEQYV. DNA of the CDR3: TGTGCCCGCCGCCGGAGACCCAGCGGATGCGAGCAGTACGTC.

The V call is TRBV5-6, the J call TRBJ1-2; TRBD1 agrees at 8 bases. Germline CDR1 is SGHDT and CDR2 is YYEEEE. J lost 4 bases, V lost 4 bases, and 9 bases had no gene match. This CDR3 region has 15 residues. The DNA for the CDR3 is TGTGCCAGCAGCACTTTAACAGGGGGAGGCTATGGCTACACCTTC. Protein sequence: CASSTLTGGGYGYTF.

This chain uses TRBV28 with TRBJ2-5; a possible D gene is TRBD2 (6 bases). Germline-derived CDR1 and CDR2 are MDHEN and SYDVKM. The V end lost 3 bases, the J end lost 2 bases, and 7 bases lay between the germline ends. This CDR3 has 13 amino acids. CDR3 protein: CASSFGGQETQYF. The CDR3 DNA sequence: TGTGCCAGCAGTTTCGGGGGTCAAGAGACCCAGTACTTC.

The rearrangement links TRBV4-1 to TRBJ2-6; 9 bases map to TRBD1. Germline loops: CDR1 MGHRA, CDR2 YSYEKL. This CDR3 region has 19 residues. The V segment lost 4 bases and the J segment 2 bases; nucleotides outside the gene matches: 12. CDR3 protein: CASSLGSTGGRPGANVLTF. The CDR3 DNA follows: TGCGCCAGCAGCCTTGGATCGACAGGGGGAAGACCTGGGGCCAACGTCCTGACTTTC.

The genes are TRBV19 and TRBJ1-3, with D possibly matching TRBD1 (6 bases). The CDR3 loop spans 15 amino acids. V lost 6 bases to trimming and J lost 2 bases, with 14 bases between them. Germline CDR1 reads LNHDA; CDR2 reads SQIVND (reference sequence). The CDR3 region has the DNA TGTGCCAGTAGCCAACGGGGGGCACCTGGAAACACCATATATTTT. Its translation is CASSQRGAPGNTIYF. Drawing the rest from reference TRBV19 and TRBJ1-3, the complete variable domain is DGGITQSPKYLFRKEGQNVTLSCEQNLNHDAMYWYRQDPGQGLRLIYYSQIVNDFQKGDIAEGYSVSREKKESFPLTVTSAQKNPTAFYLCASSQRGAPGNTIYFGEGSWLTVV.

This chain links TRBV5-4 with TRBJ2-1, with D possibly matching TRBD2 (6 bases). Germline-derived CDR1 and CDR2 are SGHNT and YYREEE (reference sequence). The V end was cut by 2 bases, the J end by 3 bases, with 12 bases between. The length of the CDR3 is 15 residues. CDR3 bases: TGTGCCAGCAGCTTTGCGGGACGCCACTACAATGAGCAGTTCTTC. This codes for CASSFAGRHYNEQFF. The complete variable domain, with remaining parts taken from reference TRBV5-4 and TRBJ2-1, reads ETGVTQSPTHLIKTRGQQVTLRCSSQSGHNTVSWYQQALGQGPQFIFQYYREEENGRGNFPPRFSGLQFPNYSSELNVNALELDDSALYLCASSFAGRHYNEQFFGPGTRLTVL.

The chain employs TRBV15 and TRBJ2-5; TRBD2 matches 10 bases. Unmatched junction bases numbered 7, after V lost 2 bases and J lost 1 base. Germline V gene sequence: CDR1 LNHNV, CDR2 YYDKDF (reference sequence). The CDR3 is 17 residues long. The CDR3 loop is CATSRPGAGGFQETQYF. CDR3 DNA sequence: TGTGCCACCAGCAGACCCGGAGCGGGGGGGTTCCAAGAGACCCAGTACTTC.

This clone came up a few times. V is TRBV18 and J is TRBJ2-7; possible D gene TRBD1, 6 bases. Trimming left V 3 bases short and J 10 bases short, with 19 bases between. The germline V gene has CDR1 KGHSH and CDR2 LQKENI. CDR3 length equals 14 residues. The DNA for the CDR3 is TGTGCCAGCTCACCCGGGGACATTAGGAAAATCCAGTACGTC. Protein sequence: CASSPGDIRKIQYV.

The V gene is TRBV6-1, the J gene TRBJ1-5; TRBD1 might be the D (6 bases). The V and J ends lost 3 bases and 3 bases respectively, with 12 bases between them. The germline V gene has CDR1 MNHNS and CDR2 SASEGT. This CDR3 region has 15 residues. DNA of the CDR3: TGTGCCAGCAGTGATTCACAGGGCCTCAATCAGCCCCAGCATTTT. This codes for CASSDSQGLNQPQHF.

This clone was seen only a few times. The chain links TRBV9 to TRBJ2-7, with TRBD1 matching 9 bases. J was trimmed by 6 bases and V by 8 bases; bases with no gene match: 12. The CDR3 has 14 amino acids. Germline V CDR1 and CDR2: SGDLS, YYNGEE. Here the CDR3 DNA reads TGTGCCAGTCTTCGGGACAGGGAAGAGGGCGAGCAGTACGTC. As protein: CASLRDREEGEQYV.